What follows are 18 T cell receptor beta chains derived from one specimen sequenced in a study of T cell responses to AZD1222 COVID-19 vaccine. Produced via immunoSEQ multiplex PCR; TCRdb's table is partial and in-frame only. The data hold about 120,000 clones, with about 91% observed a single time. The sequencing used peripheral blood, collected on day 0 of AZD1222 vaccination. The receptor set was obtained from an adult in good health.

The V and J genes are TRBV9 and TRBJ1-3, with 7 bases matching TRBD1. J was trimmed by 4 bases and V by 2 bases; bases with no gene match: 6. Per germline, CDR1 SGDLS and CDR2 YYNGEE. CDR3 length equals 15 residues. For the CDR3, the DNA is TGTGCCAGCAGCGTTGAGGGGGCGGGCGGAAACACCATATATTTT. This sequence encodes CASSVEGAGGNTIYF. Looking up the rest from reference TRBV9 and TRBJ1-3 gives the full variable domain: DSGVTQTPKHLITATGQRVTLRCSPRSGDLSVYWYQQSLDQGLQFLIQYYNGEERAKGNILERFSAQQFPDLHSELNLSSLELGDSALYFCASSVEGAGGNTIYFGEGSWLTVV.

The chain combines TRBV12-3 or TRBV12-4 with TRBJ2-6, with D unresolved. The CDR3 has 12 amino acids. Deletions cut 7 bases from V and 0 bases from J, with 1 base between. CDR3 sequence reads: CASTSGANVLTF. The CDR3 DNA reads TGTGCCAGCACCTCTGGGGCCAACGTCCTGACTTTC.

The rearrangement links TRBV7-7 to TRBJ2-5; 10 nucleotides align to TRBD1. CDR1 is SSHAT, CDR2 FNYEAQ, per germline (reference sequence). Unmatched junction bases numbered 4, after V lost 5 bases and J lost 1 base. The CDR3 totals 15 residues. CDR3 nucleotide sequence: TGTGCCAGCAGCATCGACAGGGGGCTCCAAGAGACCCAGTACTTC. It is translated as CASSIDRGLQETQYF.

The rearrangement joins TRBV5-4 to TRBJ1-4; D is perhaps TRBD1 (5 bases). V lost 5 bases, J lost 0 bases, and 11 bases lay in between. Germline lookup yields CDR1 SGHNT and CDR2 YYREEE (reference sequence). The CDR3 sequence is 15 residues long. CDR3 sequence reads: CASSSTASTNEKLFF. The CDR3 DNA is TGTGCCAGCAGTTCGACAGCCTCAACTAATGAAAAACTGTTTTTT.

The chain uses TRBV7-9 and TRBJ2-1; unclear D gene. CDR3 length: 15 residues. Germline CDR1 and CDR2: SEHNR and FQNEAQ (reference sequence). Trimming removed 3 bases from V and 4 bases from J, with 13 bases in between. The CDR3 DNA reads TGTGCCAGCAGCTTTACGCCCGGACCTTACAATGAGCAGTTCTTC. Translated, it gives CASSFTPGPYNEQFF. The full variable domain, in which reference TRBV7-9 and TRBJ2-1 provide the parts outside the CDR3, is DTGVSQNPRHKITKRGQNVTFRCDPISEHNRLYWYRQTLGQGPEFLTYFQNEAQLEKSRLLSDRFSAERPKGSFSTLEIQRTEQGDSAMYLCASSFTPGPYNEQFFGPGTRLTVL.

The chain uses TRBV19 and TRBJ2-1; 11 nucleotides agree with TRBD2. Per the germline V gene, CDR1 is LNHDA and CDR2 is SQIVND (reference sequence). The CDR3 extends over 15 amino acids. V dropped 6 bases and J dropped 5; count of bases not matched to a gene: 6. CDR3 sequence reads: CASRQRGLADNEQFF. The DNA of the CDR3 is TGTGCCAGTAGGCAAAGGGGACTAGCGGACAATGAGCAGTTCTTC.

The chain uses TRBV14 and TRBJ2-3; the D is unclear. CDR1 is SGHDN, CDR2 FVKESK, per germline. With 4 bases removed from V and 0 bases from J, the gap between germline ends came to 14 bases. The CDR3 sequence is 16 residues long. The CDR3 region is CASSPLGHLSTDTQYF. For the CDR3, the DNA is TGTGCCAGCAGCCCCCTAGGGCACCTTAGCACAGATACGCAGTATTTT.

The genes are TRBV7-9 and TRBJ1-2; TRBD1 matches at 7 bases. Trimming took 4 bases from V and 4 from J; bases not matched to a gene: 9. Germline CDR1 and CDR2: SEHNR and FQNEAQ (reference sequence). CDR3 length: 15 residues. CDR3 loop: CASSSFTGAGYGYTF. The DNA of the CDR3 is TGTGCCAGCAGCTCGTTTACAGGGGCAGGCTATGGCTACACCTTC.

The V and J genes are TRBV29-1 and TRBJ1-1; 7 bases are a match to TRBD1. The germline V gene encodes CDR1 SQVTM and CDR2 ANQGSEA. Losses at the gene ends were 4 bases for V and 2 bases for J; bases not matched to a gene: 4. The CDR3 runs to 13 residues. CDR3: CSVVRDSNTEAFF. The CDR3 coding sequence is TGCAGCGTTGTTAGGGACAGCAACACTGAAGCTTTCTTT.

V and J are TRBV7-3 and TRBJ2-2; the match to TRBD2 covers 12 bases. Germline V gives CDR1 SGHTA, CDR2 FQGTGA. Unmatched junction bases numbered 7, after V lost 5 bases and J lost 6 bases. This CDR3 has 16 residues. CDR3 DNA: TGTGCCAGCAGCATCCCTAGCGGGGGGGCCGCCGGGGAGCTGTTTTTT. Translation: CASSIPSGGAAGELFF.

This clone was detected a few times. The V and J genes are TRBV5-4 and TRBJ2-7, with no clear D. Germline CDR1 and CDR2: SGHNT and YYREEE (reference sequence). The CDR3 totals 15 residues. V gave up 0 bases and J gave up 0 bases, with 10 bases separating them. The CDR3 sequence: CASSLGAGISYEQYF. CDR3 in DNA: TGTGCCAGCAGCTTGGGGGCAGGTATCTCCTACGAGCAGTACTTC.

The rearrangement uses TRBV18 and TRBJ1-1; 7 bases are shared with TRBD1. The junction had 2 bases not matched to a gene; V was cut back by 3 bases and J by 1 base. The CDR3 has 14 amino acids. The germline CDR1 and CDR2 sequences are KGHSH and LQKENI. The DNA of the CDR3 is TGTGCCAGCTCACCGGGACAGACGAACACTGAAGCTTTCTTT. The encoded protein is CASSPGQTNTEAFF.

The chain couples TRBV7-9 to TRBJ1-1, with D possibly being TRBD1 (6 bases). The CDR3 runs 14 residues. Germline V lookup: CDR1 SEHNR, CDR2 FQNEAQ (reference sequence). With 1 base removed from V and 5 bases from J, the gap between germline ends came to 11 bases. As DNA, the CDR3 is TGTGCCAGCAGCTTAGGGTCAGGGGAGACTGAAGCTTTCTTT. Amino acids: CASSLGSGETEAFF.

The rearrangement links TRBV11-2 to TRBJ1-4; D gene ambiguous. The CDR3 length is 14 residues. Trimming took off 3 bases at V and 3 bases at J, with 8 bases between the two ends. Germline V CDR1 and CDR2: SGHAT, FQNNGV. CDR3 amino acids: CASSFTASNEKLFF. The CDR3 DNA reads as TGTGCCAGCAGCTTCACAGCTTCTAATGAAAAACTGTTTTTT.

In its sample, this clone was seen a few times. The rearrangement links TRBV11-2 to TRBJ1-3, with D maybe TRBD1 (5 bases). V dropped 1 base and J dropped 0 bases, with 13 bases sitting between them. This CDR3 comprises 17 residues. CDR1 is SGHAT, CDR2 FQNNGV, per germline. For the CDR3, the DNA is TGTGCCAGCAGCTTAGTGAAACCAGGGAGCTCTGGAAACACCATATATTTT. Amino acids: CASSLVKPGSSGNTIYF.

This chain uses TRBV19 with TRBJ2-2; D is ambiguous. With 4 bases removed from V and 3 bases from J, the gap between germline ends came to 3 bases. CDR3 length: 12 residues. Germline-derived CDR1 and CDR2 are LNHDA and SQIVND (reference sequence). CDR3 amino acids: CASSTYTGELFF. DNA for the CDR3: TGTGCCAGTAGTACCTACACCGGGGAGCTGTTTTTT.

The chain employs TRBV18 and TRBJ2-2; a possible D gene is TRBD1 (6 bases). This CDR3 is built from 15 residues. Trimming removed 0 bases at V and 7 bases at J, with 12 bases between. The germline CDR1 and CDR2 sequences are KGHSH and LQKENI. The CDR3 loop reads CASSPPPRGYGELFF. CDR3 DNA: TGTGCCAGCTCACCACCCCCCAGGGGCTACGGGGAGCTGTTTTTT.

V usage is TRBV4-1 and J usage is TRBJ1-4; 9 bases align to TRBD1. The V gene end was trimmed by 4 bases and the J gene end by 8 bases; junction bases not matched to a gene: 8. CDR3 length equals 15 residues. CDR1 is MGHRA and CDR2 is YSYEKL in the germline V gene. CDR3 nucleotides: TGCGCCAGCAGCCCTAGACAGGGGGGTTACGAAAAACTGTTTTTT. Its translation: CASSPRQGGYEKLFF.